Below, 4 T cell receptor beta chains from the same sample are listed, as sequenced in a study of spatial heterogeneity in lung cancer. As for time point: blood at routine non-recurrence follow-up after resection. Sequencing was performed on whole RNA extracted from tumor and nontumor lung tissue, or from frozen PBMC, and the material was left unsorted. From the 5' RACE reads, TCRdb called clonotypes with MiXCR, one entry per CDR3 protein. The repertoire holds some 110,000 distinct CDR3 sequences, 9% to 15% seen once, with roughly 17% in the top ten. Sequencing used PBMCs, obtained at follow-up. These receptors all come from a male donor with early-stage non-small cell lung cancer.

This clonotype occurred many times. The chain combines TRBV6-2 or TRBV6-3 with TRBJ2-7; 10 bases are shared with TRBD1. Germline CDR1 and CDR2: MNHEY and SVGEGT. The trim removed 0 bases at V and 2 bases at J, leaving 4 bases unmatched. This CDR3 region has 16 residues. Here the CDR3 DNA reads TGTGCCAGCAGTTACTCCGACAGGGGGCGACCCTACGAGCAGTACTTC. Translated: CASSYSDRGRPYEQYF.

Details on this clonotype: A much larger clone differs from this one at a single base, so this may be a read error. The gene calls are TRBV7-2 and TRBJ2-2; D might be TRBD2 (6 bases). V was pared by 5 bases and J by 1 base, with 8 bases between. The CDR3 spans 14 residues. CDR1 and CDR2 (germline): SGHTA, FQGNSA. The CDR3 sequence is CASSRDWNTGELFF. Written as DNA, the CDR3 is TGTGCCAGCAGCCGGGACTGGAACACCGGGGAGCTGTTTTTT. The full variable domain, rest sourced from reference TRBV7-2 and TRBJ2-2, is GAGVSQSPSNKVTEKGKDVELRCDPISGHTALYWYRQSLGQGLEFLIYFQGNSAPDKSGLPSDRFSAERTGGSVSTLTIQRTQQEDSAVYLCASSRDWNTGELFFGEGSRLTVL.

This clonotype was recorded at least ten times. For the CDR3, the DNA is TGCGCCAGCAGCTCGGGGGGATCCACAGATACGCAGTATTTT. This sequence encodes CASSSGGSTDTQYF. The J gene is TRBJ2-3, the V gene TRBV5-1, with TRBD2 matching 7 bases. CDR3 length: 14 residues. Germline values: CDR1 SGHRS, CDR2 YFSETQ. Germline trimming cut 3 bases from V and 2 bases from J; bases unmatched to any gene: 3. Combining the CDR3 with reference TRBV5-1 and TRBJ2-3 gives the whole variable domain KAGVTQTPRYLIKTRGQQVTLSCSPISGHRSVSWYQQTPGQGLQFLFEYFSETQRNKGNFPGRFSGRQFSNSRSEMNVSTLELGDSALYLCASSSGGSTDTQYFGPGTRLTVL.

This clonotype was seen once. CDR3 sequence (DNA): TGCGCCAGCAGTCCGGGGCGGGGTGAAAAACTGTTTTTT. As protein: CASSPGRGEKLFF. The V gene is TRBV5-1, the J gene TRBJ1-4, with TRBD1 as a possible D gene (5 bases). Germline V gene lookup returns CDR1 SGHRS and CDR2 YFSETQ. V shed 5 bases and J shed 7 bases, with 12 bases lying between them. The CDR3 is 13 amino acids.